This T cell receptor (beta chain) appears in the sequencing data of a study of CD8 T cells in ankylosing spondylitis. TCRdb re-analysed the 5' RACE reads in MiXCR, keeping a single row per CDR3 protein. The sample has 300,000 to 400,000 distinct CDR3 sequences, 20% to 25% seen once. Study-level points and caveats: Earlier studies detected some motif variants in reactive arthritis synovial fluid and blood. Ankylosing spondylitis blood appeared to carry a characteristic TCR beta motif of several highly homologous variants. CD8+ by phenotype, disease-linked clones were relatively rare in peripheral blood.

This clonotype was observed a handful of times. The antigen is unknown. From germline, CDR1 is SEHNR and CDR2 FQNEAQ (reference sequence). J lost 8 bases, V lost 3 bases, and 14 bases had no gene match. The CDR3 has 16 amino acids. V and J are TRBV7-9 and TRBJ1-2, with 8 nucleotides matching TRBD1. This TCR came from a male donor with ankylosing spondylitis. The sequencing input was blood, either unsorted or a sorted T cell fraction (not recorded which). CDR3 residues: CASSLGPGTGSWGYTF. CDR3 DNA: TGTGCCAGCAGCTTGGGTCCCGGGACAGGCAGTTGGGGCTACACCTTC.